This T cell receptor beta chain is from a study of cytomegalovirus exposure and HLA in healthy donors. Whole-study findings and limits: TCR sequences were mostly rare, though some public TCRs occurred in many donors. The Asian-associated ancestry cluster reportedly had fewer N-insertions than the roughly 670-donor mean in a later analysis. Data from an earlier analysis indicated that most TCR beta V segments were productive either about 90% or about 30% of the time.

CDR1 MDHEN and CDR2 SYDVKM come from the germline V gene. The CDR3 length is 14 residues. The V gene lost 6 bases and the J gene lost 1 base, with 10 bases spanning the gap. On this clone: Its matching antigen is unknown.

PCR used 60 Vbeta primers and 13 Jbeta primers. Generated by immunoSEQ multiplex PCR, the TCRdb table keeps only in-frame clones and is missing some. The sample records 250,000 to 350,000 clones, under 90% being singletons. The V and J genes are TRBV28 and TRBJ2-1, with unresolved D. The sequencing input was PBMCs. The sequence came from a girl aged 2 to 10 in good health and CMV-seronegative. The CDR3 reads CASSPSRSYNEQFF. The CDR3 DNA reads as TGTGCCAGCAGCCCTTCTCGGTCCTACAATGAGCAGTTCTTC.